This entry lists 7 T cell receptor beta chains sequenced from one sample in a study of blood T cells in healthy people across ages. The second PCR ran roughly 7 to 12 cycles with a sample-barcoded 5' primer and J-beta primers. TCRdb itself ran the 5' RACE reads through MiXCR, one entry per CDR3 protein. The table has nearly 800,000 distinct CDR3 sequences, around 25% seen once; the top ten hold approximately 4%. This same sample was also part of a study on T cells of mothers and their children.

Material: blood. The receptors derive from a boy between 10 and 17 years old in good health.

This clonotype was detected only a few times. This chain connects TRBV6-5 to TRBJ2-2, with 9 bases aligning to TRBD2. CDR1 is MNHEY, CDR2 SVGAGI, per germline. The CDR3 sequence is 16 residues long. V shed 4 bases and J 7 bases; nucleotides not matched to a gene: 10. In DNA form, the CDR3 reads TGTGCCAGCAGTTCATATAGCGGGAGAGTAAACGGGGAGCTGTTTTTT. This codes for CASSSYSGRVNGELFF.

This clonotype appeared a few times. The chain employs TRBV24-1 and TRBJ2-5; 9 bases agree with TRBD2. The J call is doubtful: the DNA matches TRBJ2-7 better. Per germline, CDR1 KGHDR and CDR2 SFDVKD. The CDR3 runs to 14 residues. The CDR3 DNA reads as TGTGCCACCAGTGATTCCAAACTAGCGGGCGAGCAGTACTTC. Translating gives CATSDSKLAGEQYF.

The V gene is TRBV6-4, the J gene TRBJ2-7; D is possibly TRBD2 (5 bases). The CDR3 consists of 13 residues. V lost 2 bases and J lost 7, with 12 bases in between. Looked up from germline, CDR1 is MRHNA and CDR2 is SNTAGT. The CDR3 loop reads CASSDPETGEQYF. CDR3 coding DNA: TGTGCCAGCAGTGACCCCGAAACGGGGGAGCAGTACTTC.

In DNA form, the CDR3 reads TGCAGCCTATCGACAGGGTCTGGAAACACCATATATTTT. As protein: CSLSTGSGNTIYF. The chain joins TRBV20-1 to TRBJ1-3; 7 bases align to TRBD1. Germline CDR1 and CDR2: DFQATT and SNEGSKA (reference sequence). The CDR3 runs 13 residues.

The V gene is TRBV11-2, the J gene TRBJ2-2; D may be TRBD1 or TRBD2 (5 bases each). The CDR3 has 15 residues. Per germline, CDR1 SGHAT and CDR2 FQNNGV. Trimming took 1 base from V and 5 from J, leaving 11 bases between them. The CDR3 reads CASSLGGSGTGELFF. In nucleotides, the CDR3 is TGTGCCAGCAGCTTAGGGGGGAGTGGAACCGGGGAGCTGTTTTTT.

This sequence joins TRBV29-1 and TRBJ2-5; 7 nucleotides match TRBD1. The end of the DNA is better explained by TRBJ2-7, so the J call may be wrong. Germline CDR1 SQVTM, CDR2 ANQGSEA. The CDR3 runs to 13 residues. CDR3 nucleotides: TGCAGCGTTATCGGACAGGCGACCTACGAGCAGTACTTC. Its protein product is CSVIGQATYEQYF.

V gene TRBV5-1 combines with J gene TRBJ2-5; D may be TRBD1 or TRBD2 (6 bases each). CDR1 is SGHRS, CDR2 YFSETQ, per germline. V shed 2 bases and J shed 1 base, with 15 bases lying between them. The CDR3 contains 16 residues. The CDR3 DNA sequence: TGCGCCAGCAGCTTTACCGGGGGACACTCCCAAGAGACCCAGTACTTC. Protein product: CASSFTGGHSQETQYF. Supplemented by reference TRBV5-1 and TRBJ2-5, the full variable domain reads KAGVTQTPRYLIKTRGQQVTLSCSPISGHRSVSWYQQTPGQGLQFLFEYFSETQRNKGNFPGRFSGRQFSNSRSEMNVSTLELGDSALYLCASSFTGGHSQETQYFGPGTRLLVL.